This T cell receptor (beta chain) was recovered during a study of technical replicates of blood from several donors. The V gene lost 5 bases and the J gene lost 3 bases, with 10 bases spanning the gap. Germline CDR1 is SQVTM and CDR2 is ANQGSEA. The length of the CDR3 is 13 residues. Clones were sequenced by immunoSEQ multiplex PCR, and TCRdb holds only the in-frame ones, with some missing. This sample has about 75,000 clones, with about 97% found just once. A few counts support this clone. The TCR sequence derives from a human donor in good health. The sample consisted of T cells isolated from PBMCs. V usage is TRBV29-1 and J usage is TRBJ1-4; the D gene is possibly TRBD1 (5 bases). The CDR3 region has the DNA TGCAGCGTTCAGGGTTCGCCTAATGAAAAACTGTTTTTT. Amino acids: CSVQGSPNEKLFF.